The sequence of this T cell receptor beta chain was determined in a study of blood T cell repertoires in COVID-19. Study information: The samples span acute and convalescent COVID-19 from the United States, Italy and Spain.

Symptom resolution, clearance, or two negative PCRs marked donors in Cohort 3 as recovered. V gave up 4 bases and J gave up 1 base, with 5 bases separating them. The CDR3 sequence is 13 residues long. Germline V gives CDR1 LGHDT, CDR2 YNNKEL (reference sequence). This clone was detected once. In the original analysis: Amplification from reference gene primers served as the basis for estimated nucleated cell counts. This table comes from immunoSEQ multiplex PCR, and its TCRdb copy is limited to in-frame clones, with some not included. V, J and clone size are taken as reported in that table, and D and trimming were inferred from the DNA itself. Among 200,000 to 300,000 clones listed, around 88% were seen once.

The chain employs TRBV3-1 (or the pseudogene TRBV3-2) and TRBJ1-5; D not resolved. The TCR originated in a woman aged 25-40 years who had recovered from COVID-19. The sequenced sample was PBMCs or T cells enriched from blood (not recorded which). The CDR3 nucleotides are TGTGCCAGCAGCCGGGCCAGCAATCAGCCCCAGCATTTT. Protein product: CASSRASNQPQHF.